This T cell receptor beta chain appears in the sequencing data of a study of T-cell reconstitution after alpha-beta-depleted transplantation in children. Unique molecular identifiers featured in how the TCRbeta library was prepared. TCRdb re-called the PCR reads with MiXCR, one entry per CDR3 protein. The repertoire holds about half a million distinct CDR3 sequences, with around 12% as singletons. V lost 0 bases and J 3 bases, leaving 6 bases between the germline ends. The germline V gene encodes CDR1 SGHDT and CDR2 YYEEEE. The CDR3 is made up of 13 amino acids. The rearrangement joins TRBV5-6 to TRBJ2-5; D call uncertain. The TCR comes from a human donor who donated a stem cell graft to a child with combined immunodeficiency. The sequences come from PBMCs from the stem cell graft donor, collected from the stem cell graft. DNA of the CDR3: TGTGCCAGCAGCTTGGATGACAAAGAGACCCAGTACTTC. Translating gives CASSLDDKETQYF.